The 5 T cell receptor beta chains below all came from one sample that was sequenced in a study of blood T cell repertoires in COVID-19. Sequencing used immunoSEQ multiplex PCR; TCRdb keeps in-frame clones, though not all of them. The data show 100,000 to 150,000 clones, under 85% seen once. Material for sequencing was peripheral blood. The receptors derive from a man aged 60 to 69 with acute or convalescent COVID-19.

V usage is TRBV19 and J usage is TRBJ2-1, with unresolved D. V was pared by 4 bases and J by 0 bases, with 16 bases between. CDR1 LNHDA and CDR2 SQIVND come from the germline V gene (reference sequence). The CDR3 consists of 17 residues. The CDR3 DNA reads TGTGCCAGTAGTAACTCGATAATTAGTGTCTCCTACAATGAGCAGTTCTTC. Translation: CASSNSIISVSYNEQFF.

The chain recombines TRBV19 with TRBJ1-1; 7 bases agree with TRBD1. This CDR3 region has 12 residues. Germline CDR1 and CDR2: LNHDA and SQIVND (reference sequence). Trimming at V came to 9 bases and at J to 9 bases, leaving 10 bases not matched to a gene. The CDR3 DNA reads TGTGCCAGCCAAGGGACAGCTCCGAAAGCTTTCTTT. This translates into CASQGTAPKAFF.

V usage is TRBV28 and J usage is TRBJ2-5, with D tentatively TRBD1 (6 bases). Deletions cut 6 bases from V and 4 bases from J, with 12 bases between. The length of the CDR3 is 13 residues. Germline values: CDR1 MDHEN, CDR2 SYDVKM. CDR3 coding DNA: TGTGCCAGCAGAAGGGGGACCACAGAGACCCAGTACTTC. It yields the protein CASRRGTTETQYF.

The chain recombines TRBV7-8 with TRBJ2-7; 9 positions match TRBD2. In germline, CDR1 is SGHVS, CDR2 FQNEAQ. The V gene end was trimmed by 4 bases and the J gene end by 4 bases; junction bases not matched to a gene: 8. There are 15 residues in the CDR3. The CDR3 here is CASSSRLAVQYEQYF. DNA for the CDR3: TGTGCCAGCAGCTCCAGACTAGCGGTCCAGTACGAGCAGTACTTC.

This chain connects TRBV27 to TRBJ2-1; 8 bases are a match to TRBD2. J lost 4 bases, V lost 9 bases, and 8 bases had no gene match. CDR1 is MNHEY, CDR2 SMNVEV, per germline (reference sequence). CDR3 length: 14 residues. CDR3 in DNA: TGTGCCAGTATCGGGGCTAGCGGGTACAATGAGCAGTTCTTC. It specifies CASIGASGYNEQFF.